The text below deals with one T cell receptor (beta chain). The data derive from a study of blood T cell repertoires in COVID-19. Looking at the study overall: Both acute and convalescent COVID-19 samples were obtained from the United States, Italy and Spain.

Clinical histories supplied by participants themselves formed the basis of cohort assignment. Exposed enrollees encountered a COVID-19 case at some point within 2 weeks before study entry. In the study's own analysis: Amplification of reference gene primers provided the estimated nucleated cell counts. The data were produced by immunoSEQ multiplex PCR, yet TCRdb's version contains in-frame clones alone and is incomplete. The V and J calls and the clone size are those of that table, but D and trimming were determined from the DNA. The sample records approximately 300,000 clones, about 85% being singletons. After removal of 2 bases from V and 5 bases from J, the junction contained 8 bases not matched to a gene. The CDR3 covers 16 residues. Germline CDR1 is KGHDR and CDR2 is SFDVKD.

The chain uses TRBV24-1 and TRBJ2-1; TRBD1 matches 7 bases. This clonotype was sampled from a woman younger than 45 who had been exposed to COVID-19. Sequencing used PBMCs or T cells enriched from blood (not recorded which). The CDR3 spells CATSDWDSKLDNEQFF. In nucleotides, the CDR3 is TGTGCCACCAGTGATTGGGACAGCAAACTAGACAATGAGCAGTTCTTC.